This T cell receptor (beta chain) was profiled in a study of blood T cell repertoires in COVID-19. Study details: Acute-phase and convalescent COVID-19 samples originated in the United States, Italy and Spain. Nucleic acid was either cDNA or gDNA, and it came from T cells, B-cell-depleted T cells, or PBMCs.

Original processing notes: It was from reference gene primer amplification that nucleated cell counts were estimated. Measured with immunoSEQ multiplex PCR; TCRdb has only the in-frame clones, and not every one. D and trimming come from the DNA, and the V and J calls and clone size come from that table. Of some 100,000 clones in the sample, 85% to 90% were seen once. The V gene end was trimmed by 5 bases and the J gene end by 3 bases; junction bases not matched to a gene: 4. The germline gives CDR1 MNHEY, CDR2 SVGAGI. This CDR3 has 13 residues. The TCR sequence derives from an elderly woman with active COVID-19. The rearrangement joins TRBV6-5 to TRBJ2-7; 7 positions agree with TRBD1. The material sequenced was peripheral blood. The CDR3 region has the DNA TGTGCCAGCAGTAGGGGACAGATCTACGAGCAGTACTTC. Translated: CASSRGQIYEQYF.